This TCR beta chain originates from a study of blood T cell repertoires in COVID-19. CDR1 is SGHDT, CDR2 YYEEEE, per germline. The CDR3 has 14 amino acids. V gave up 2 bases and J gave up 3 bases; unmatched junction bases: 2. This clone was found a few times. The protocol was immunoSEQ multiplex PCR, while the TCRdb copy is restricted to in-frame clones and leaves out a portion. Among roughly 230,000 clones listed, about 88% were seen once. Sequencing was performed on peripheral blood. The TCR sequence derives from a woman in her forties who had recovered from COVID-19. This rearrangement joins TRBV5-6 to TRBJ1-3; 7 bases align to TRBD1. CDR3 in amino acids: CASSFTGVGNTIYF. CDR3 bases: TGTGCCAGCAGCTTTACAGGGGTTGGAAACACCATATATTTT.